This TCR beta chain derives from a study of identical twins. General observations from the study: Invariant T cells like MAIT and iNKT could partly confound the zero-insertion analyses. Compared with models, monozygotic twins showed more out-of-frame TCR alpha sharing.

Each CDR3 protein is one row after TCRdb ran MiXCR on the 5' RACE reads. Altogether roughly 690,000 distinct CDR3 sequences are present, roughly 20% being singletons, with the ten largest covering roughly 4%. Deletions cut 4 bases from V and 2 bases from J, with 14 bases between. CDR1 DFQATT and CDR2 SNEGSKA come from the germline V gene (reference sequence). The CDR3 is 15 amino acids. This clonotype was observed a few times. Antigen: not known. The data also belong to a second study, concerning T cells expressing NK-cell markers. That report notes: In several experiments, an anti-gamma-delta TCR antibody restricted sorting to alpha-beta TCR T cells.

The V and J genes are TRBV20-1 and TRBJ1-4; D perhaps matches TRBD1 (6 bases). Sequenced material: PBMCs. This receptor was taken from a woman between 18 and 29 years old in good health. The CDR3 region has the DNA TGCAGTGCTAACATAGTAGGGGGGACTAATGAAAAACTGTTTTTT. Translating gives CSANIVGGTNEKLFF.